These 16 T cell receptor beta chains were all obtained from the same sample, sequenced in a study of read filtering for tumor transcriptome and immune sequencing. The library was built from about 400 ng RNA with molecular barcoded adaptors for alpha/delta and beta/gamma chains. One entry per CDR3 protein, called by TCRdb with MiXCR from the reads. The sample contains about 46,000 distinct CDR3 sequences, less than 20% of which appear only once. Sequencing was done on a sample of a population of CD138-negative cells sorted from bone marrow. The receptors shown here come from a donor aged 40 or over with multiple myeloma.

The rearrangement joins TRBV4-2 to TRBJ2-1; 9 positions agree with TRBD2. There are 20 residues in the CDR3. V lost 2 bases, J lost 0 bases, and 14 bases stayed unmatched. Germline CDR1 is LGHNA and CDR2 is YNFKEQ. The CDR3 loop is CASSQLPGLARDSSYNEQFF. The CDR3 bases are TGTGCCAGCAGCCAACTACCGGGACTAGCAAGGGACAGCTCCTACAATGAGCAGTTCTTC.

As to this clonotype: This clone may be a read error of a much larger clone one base away. The chain uses TRBV20-1 and TRBJ2-5; 7 positions match TRBD1. The CDR3 spans 13 residues. Germline V lookup: CDR1 DFQATT, CDR2 SNEGSKA (reference sequence). The ends lost 6 bases at V and 4 bases at J; junction bases unmatched: 8. CDR3 DNA sequence: TGCAGTGCAACGGGACAGAGAGGAGAGACCCAGTACTTC. It yields the protein CSATGQRGETQYF.

This clonotype has a count of ten or more. CDR3 coding DNA: TGTGCCAGCTCACGAGGGGCAGGGACGCCCACCTACGAGCAGTACTTC. Translation gives CASSRGAGTPTYEQYF. The rearrangement links TRBV18 to TRBJ2-7; the D call may be TRBD1 or TRBD2 (5 bases each). V gave up 4 bases and J gave up 2 bases, with 18 bases separating them. The CDR3 contains 16 residues. Germline assignment: CDR1 KGHSH and CDR2 LQKENI.

This clonotype was counted at least ten times. The chain couples TRBV12-3 or TRBV12-4 to TRBJ2-7, with D possibly called TRBD1 or TRBD2 (6 bases each). CDR3 length: 13 residues. The V gene lost 3 bases and the J gene lost 3 bases, with 9 bases spanning the gap. CDR3 nucleotides: TGTGCCAGCAGTTTGCGGGACAACTACGAGCAGTACTTC. It translates to CASSLRDNYEQYF.

This chain joins TRBV29-1 and TRBJ2-3, with unresolved D. The V and J ends lost 5 bases and 4 bases respectively, with 7 bases between them. CDR1 is SQVTM, CDR2 ANQGSEA, per germline. CDR3 size: 11 residues. The DNA for the CDR3 is TGCAGCGTTTTTGGCGCAGATACGCAGTATTTT. Its translation: CSVFGADTQYF.

This clonotype was observed many times. CDR3 protein: CASSFASNQPQHF. The CDR3 DNA is TGTGCCAGCAGTTTTGCCTCGAATCAGCCCCAGCATTTT. The J gene is TRBJ1-5, the V gene TRBV28; unclear D gene. V was trimmed by 3 bases and J by 4 bases, leaving 7 bases between them. In germline, CDR1 is MDHEN, CDR2 SYDVKM. The CDR3 is made up of 13 amino acids.

This clonotype has ten or more counts. The chain combines TRBV2 with TRBJ2-3; D remains unclear. V was clipped by 2 bases and J by 8 bases, with 5 bases between them. Germline values: CDR1 SNHLY, CDR2 FYNNEI. The CDR3 covers 11 residues. The CDR3 reads CASSERSTQYF. The DNA of the CDR3 is TGTGCCAGCAGTGAAAGGAGTACGCAGTATTTT.

In its sample, this clonotype ranks as medium-sized (0.01 to 0.1%). The chain has TRBV20-1 and TRBJ2-1; 13 bases are a match to TRBD2. V was clipped by 5 bases and J by 8 bases; unmatched bases: 12. The CDR3 has 16 residues. Germline V gene lookup returns CDR1 DFQATT and CDR2 SNEGSKA (reference sequence). CDR3 loop: CSAEYSGTSGTYEQFF. DNA of the CDR3: TGCAGTGCTGAATACTCCGGGACTAGCGGGACCTATGAGCAGTTCTTC.

A note on this clonotype: A much larger clone differs from this one at a single base, so this may be a read error. Because it lacks the conserved phenylalanine or tryptophan at the end, this CDR3 is likely a read error. The chain couples TRBV12-3 or TRBV12-4 to TRBJ2-3; no reliable D call. V was pared by 5 bases and J by 2 bases, with 14 bases between. The length of the CDR3 is 15 residues. The CDR3 region is CASSPPGEPTDTQYS. The CDR3 coding sequence is TGTGCCAGCAGTCCCCCGGGCGAACCCACAGATACGCAGTATTCT.

This clonotype was picked up a small number of times. A much larger clone sits a single nucleotide away, making a read error possible. J is TRBJ1-1 and V is TRBV14, with D uncertain. Trimming took 2 bases from V and 6 from J, leaving 10 bases between them. Germline loops: CDR1 SGHDN, CDR2 FVKESK. The CDR3 has 13 residues. The CDR3 sequence is CASSQSGYAEAFF. CDR3 in DNA: TGTGCCAGCAGCCAAAGTGGGTACGCTGAAGCTTTCTTT. The variable domain in full, completed from reference TRBV14 and TRBJ1-1, reads EAGVTQFPSHSVIEKGQTVTLRCDPISGHDNLYWYRRVMGKEIKFLLHFVKESKQDESGMPNNRFLAERTGGTYSTLKVQPAELEDSGVYFCASSQSGYAEAFFGQGTRLTVV.

In the case of this clonotype: One end of the junction does not line up with germline, which may come from a read error. CDR3 region: CASTQRGGSTDTQSF. In nucleotides, the CDR3 is TGTGCCAGCACGCAAAGGGGCGGTAGCACAGATACGCAGTCTTTT. The gene calls are TRBV28 and TRBJ2-3, with D perhaps matching TRBD1 (5 bases). Germline CDR1 reads MDHEN; CDR2 reads SYDVKM. The CDR3 has 15 amino acids.

This clonotype was found once. This may be a read error: a much more frequent sequence differs by one nucleotide. The chain recombines TRBV20-1 with TRBJ2-7, with D hard to call. Trimming cost V 1 base and J 7 bases, with 17 bases left between them. The CDR3 loop spans 14 amino acids. Germline loops: CDR1 DFQATT, CDR2 SNEGSKA (reference sequence). CDR3 bases: TGCAGTGCTAGAGTACTCTGTCAGGCGGAAGAGCAGTACTTC. This sequence encodes CSARVLCQAEEQYF.

In this sample, this clonotype turned up many times. CDR3 in amino acids: CASRPLAGGPETQYF. The CDR3 DNA reads as TGTGCCAGCAGACCCCTAGCGGGAGGGCCGGAGACCCAGTACTTC. The rearrangement uses TRBV6-2 or TRBV6-3 and TRBJ2-5; 12 nucleotides match TRBD2. The CDR3 spans 15 residues. Germline V lookup: CDR1 MNHEY, CDR2 SVGEGT. V shed 6 bases and J 5 bases; nucleotides not matched to a gene: 7.

There are many counts of this clonotype. The rearrangement joins TRBV23-1 to TRBJ1-1, with D perhaps TRBD1 (6 bases). Being an ORF, TRBV23-1 has a function that is uncertain. V gave up 1 base and J gave up 0 bases, with 15 bases separating them. The CDR3 consists of 17 residues. This CDR3 is CASSQFGQMFMNTEAFF. The CDR3 region has the DNA TGCGCCAGCAGTCAATTCGGACAGATGTTCATGAACACTGAAGCTTTCTTT.

This clonotype was recorded many times. The rearrangement uses TRBV12-5 and TRBJ2-2, with TRBD1 as a possible D gene (6 bases). Germline assignment: CDR1 LGHNT and CDR2 FRNRAP. Trimming removed 7 bases from V and 5 bases from J, with 11 bases in between. This CDR3 spans 13 amino acids. DNA for the CDR3: TGTGCTAGTGAACAGGGTGATACCGGGGAGCTGTTTTTT. Translation gives CASEQGDTGELFF. Supplemented by reference TRBV12-5 and TRBJ2-2, the full variable domain reads DARVTQTPRHKVTEMGQEVTMRCQPILGHNTVFWYRQTMMQGLELLAYFRNRAPLDDSGMPKDRFSAEMPDATLATLKIQPSEPRDSAVYFCASEQGDTGELFFGEGSRLTVL.

Remarks on this clonotype: Possible read error: a much larger clone is one base away. The genes are TRBV28 and TRBJ2-7, with D hard to call. The length of the CDR3 is 12 residues. The germline CDR1 and CDR2 sequences are MDHEN and SYDVKM. Trimming took 5 bases from V and 9 from J, leaving 14 bases between them. The CDR3 loop is CASSPLPKGQYF. CDR3 nucleotide sequence: TGTGCCAGCAGTCCCCTCCCTAAAGGGCAGTACTTC.